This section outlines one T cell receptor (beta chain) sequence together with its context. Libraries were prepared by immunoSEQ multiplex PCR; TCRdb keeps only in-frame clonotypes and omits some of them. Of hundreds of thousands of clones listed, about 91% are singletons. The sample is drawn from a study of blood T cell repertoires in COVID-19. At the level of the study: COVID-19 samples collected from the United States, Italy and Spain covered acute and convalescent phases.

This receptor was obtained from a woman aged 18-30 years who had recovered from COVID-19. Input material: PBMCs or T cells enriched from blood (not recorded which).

Here the CDR3 DNA reads TGTGCCAGCAGCAGGGGACAGGGTAACAATTCACCCCTCCACTTT. It translates to CASSRGQGNNSPLHF. V and J are TRBV2 and TRBJ1-6; TRBD1 matches at 9 bases. J lost 7 bases, V lost 6 bases, and 7 bases had no gene match. The CDR3 contains 15 residues. Per germline, CDR1 SNHLY and CDR2 FYNNEI.